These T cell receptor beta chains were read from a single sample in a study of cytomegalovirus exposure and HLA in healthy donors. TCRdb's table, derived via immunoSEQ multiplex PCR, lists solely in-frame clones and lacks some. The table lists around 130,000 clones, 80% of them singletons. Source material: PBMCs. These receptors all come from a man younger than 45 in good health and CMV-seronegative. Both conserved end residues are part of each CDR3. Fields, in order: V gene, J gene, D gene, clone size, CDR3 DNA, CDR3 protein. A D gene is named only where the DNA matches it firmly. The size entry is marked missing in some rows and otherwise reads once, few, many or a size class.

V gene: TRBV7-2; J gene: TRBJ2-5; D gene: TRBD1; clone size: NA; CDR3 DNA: TGTGCCAGCAGCTTAACCGGGGACAGGCCCCCCGGGGAGACCCAGTACTTC; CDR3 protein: CASSLTGDRPPGETQYF
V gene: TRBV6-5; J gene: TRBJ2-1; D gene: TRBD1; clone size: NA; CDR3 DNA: TGTGCCAGCAGTTTCCAGGGGGTAGACGATGAGCAGTTCTTC; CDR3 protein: CASSFQGVDDEQFF
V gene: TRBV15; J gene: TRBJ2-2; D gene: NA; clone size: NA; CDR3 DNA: TGTGCCACCAGCAGAGACCCCTTCGGGGAGCTGTTTTTT; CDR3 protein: CATSRDPFGELFF
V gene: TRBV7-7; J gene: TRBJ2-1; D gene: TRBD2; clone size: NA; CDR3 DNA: TGTGCTAGCAGCCCCTCTAGCGGGAGGGCCAATGAGCAGTTCTTC; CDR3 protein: CASSPSSGRANEQFF
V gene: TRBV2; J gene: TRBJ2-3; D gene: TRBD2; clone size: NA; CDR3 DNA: TGTGCCAGCAGGGGACTAGCGGGAGGGCCGACCGCTAGCACAGATACGCAGTATTTT; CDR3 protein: CASRGLAGGPTASTDTQYF
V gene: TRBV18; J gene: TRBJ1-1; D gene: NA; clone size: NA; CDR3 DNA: TGTGCCAGCCATGCGCCGGGAGCGAACACTGAAGCTTTCTTT; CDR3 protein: CASHAPGANTEAFF
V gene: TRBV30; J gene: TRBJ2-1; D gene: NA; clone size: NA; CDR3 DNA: TGTGCCTGGAGTGTACGAAGCGGAACCTACAATGAGCAGTTCTTC; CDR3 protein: CAWSVRSGTYNEQFF
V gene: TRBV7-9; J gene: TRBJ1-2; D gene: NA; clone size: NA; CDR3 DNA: TGTGCCAGCAGCCCGACAGTTCCGGGGGTCGGCTACACCTTC; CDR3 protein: CASSPTVPGVGYTF
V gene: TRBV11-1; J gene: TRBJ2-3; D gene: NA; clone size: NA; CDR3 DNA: TGTGCCAGCAGCGTTTGGGGGACATCTAGCACAGATACGCAGTATTTT; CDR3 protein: CASSVWGTSSTDTQYF
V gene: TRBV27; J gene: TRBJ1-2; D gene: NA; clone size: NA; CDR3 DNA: TGTGCCAGCAGTCACCGAGGGAGGGGCTATGGCTACACCTTC; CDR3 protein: CASSHRGRGYGYTF
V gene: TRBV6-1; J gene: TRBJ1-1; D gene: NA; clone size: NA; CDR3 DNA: TGTGCCAGCAGTGCACCTTGGAACGGGGCTGAAGCTTTCTTT; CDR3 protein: CASSAPWNGAEAFF
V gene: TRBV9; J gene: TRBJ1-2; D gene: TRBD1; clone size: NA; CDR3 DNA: TGTGCCAGCAGCGTAGTGACAGGGAACGATGGCTACACCTTC; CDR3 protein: CASSVVTGNDGYTF
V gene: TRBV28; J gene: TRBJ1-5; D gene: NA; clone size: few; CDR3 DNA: TGTGCCAGCAGTTTTTTTTCAGAAACTAGCAATCAGCCCCAGCATTTT; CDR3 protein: CASSFFSETSNQPQHF
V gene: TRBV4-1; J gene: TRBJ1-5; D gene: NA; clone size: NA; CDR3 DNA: TGCGCCAGCAGCTTTGACGGGTTTGGCAATCAGCCCCAGCATTTT; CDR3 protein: CASSFDGFGNQPQHF
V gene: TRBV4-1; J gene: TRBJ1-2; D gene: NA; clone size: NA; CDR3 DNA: TGCGCCAGCAGCCAACCCAGCTATGGCTACACCTTC; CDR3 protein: CASSQPSYGYTF
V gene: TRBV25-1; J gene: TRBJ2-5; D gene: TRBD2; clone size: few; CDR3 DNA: TGTGCCAGCAGTCAACTCCCGAGAGGTAGCGGGGGCCAAGAGACCCAGTACTTC; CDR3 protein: CASSQLPRGSGGQETQYF
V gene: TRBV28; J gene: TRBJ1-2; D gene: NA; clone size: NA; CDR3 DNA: TGTGCCAGCAGTTTAGGGCACCTTACTTCCTATGGCTACACCTTC; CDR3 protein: CASSLGHLTSYGYTF
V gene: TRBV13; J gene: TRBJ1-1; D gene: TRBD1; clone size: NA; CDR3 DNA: TGTGCCAGCAGCTCGCTGACAGGGTATAACACTGAAGCTTTCTTT; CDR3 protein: CASSSLTGYNTEAFF
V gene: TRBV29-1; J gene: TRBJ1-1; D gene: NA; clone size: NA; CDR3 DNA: TGCAGCGTTACCACAGGGAAAATGAACACTGAAGCTTTCTTT; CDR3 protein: CSVTTGKMNTEAFF
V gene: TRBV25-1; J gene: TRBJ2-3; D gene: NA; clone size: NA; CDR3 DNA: TGTGCCAGCAGTTCCCCCGGTCTAAGCACAGATACGCAGTATTTT; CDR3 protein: CASSSPGLSTDTQYF
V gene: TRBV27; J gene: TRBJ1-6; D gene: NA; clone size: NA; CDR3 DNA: TGTGCCAGCAGTTTACGCCCCAGGGGAAATTCACCCCTCCACTTT; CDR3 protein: CASSLRPRGNSPLHF
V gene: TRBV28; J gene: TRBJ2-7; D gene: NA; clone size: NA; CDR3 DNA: TGTGCCAGCAGACGGGTAAGCTCCTACGAGCAGTACTTC; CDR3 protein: CASRRVSSYEQYF
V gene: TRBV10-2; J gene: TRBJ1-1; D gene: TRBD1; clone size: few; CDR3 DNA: TGCGCCAGCAGTGGGGGACAGGGGGGGAGAGAAGCTTTCTTT; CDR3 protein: CASSGGQGGREAFF
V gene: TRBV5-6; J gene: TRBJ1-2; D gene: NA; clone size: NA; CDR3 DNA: TGTGCCAGCAGCTTGTCGTGGGGACAAACCTTC; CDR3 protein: CASSLSWGQTF
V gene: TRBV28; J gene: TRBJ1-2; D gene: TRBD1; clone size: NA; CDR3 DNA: TGTGCCAGCAGTCAGTACCGGTCAGGGGGGTTCTATGGCTACACCTTC; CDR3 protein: CASSQYRSGGFYGYTF
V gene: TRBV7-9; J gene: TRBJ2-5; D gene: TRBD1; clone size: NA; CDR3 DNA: TGTGCCAGCAGTTCCGGACCGGGACAGGGGCTGGAGACCCAGTACTTC; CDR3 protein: CASSSGPGQGLETQYF
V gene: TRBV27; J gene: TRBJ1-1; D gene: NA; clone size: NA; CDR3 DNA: TGTGCCAGCAGTTCCGGGATGTGGGGCACTGAAGCTTTCTTT; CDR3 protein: CASSSGMWGTEAFF
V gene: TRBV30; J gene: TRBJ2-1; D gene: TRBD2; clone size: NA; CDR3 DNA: TGTGCCTGGAGGGAGTCTAGCGGGAGTTACAATGAGCAGTTCTTC; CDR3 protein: CAWRESSGSYNEQFF
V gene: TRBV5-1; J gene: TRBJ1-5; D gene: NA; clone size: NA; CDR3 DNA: TGCGCCAGCAGCTTGGATCCCGGGGGGCAAAATCAGCCCCAGCATTTT; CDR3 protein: CASSLDPGGQNQPQHF
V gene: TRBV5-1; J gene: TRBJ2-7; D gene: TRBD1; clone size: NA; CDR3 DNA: TGCGCCAGCAGTAGCTTGGGACAGTCCTACGAGCAGTACTTC; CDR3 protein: CASSSLGQSYEQYF
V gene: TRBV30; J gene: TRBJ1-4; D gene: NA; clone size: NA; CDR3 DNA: TGTGCCTGGAGTCCGGGGTCTAATGAAAAACTGTTTTTT; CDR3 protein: CAWSPGSNEKLFF
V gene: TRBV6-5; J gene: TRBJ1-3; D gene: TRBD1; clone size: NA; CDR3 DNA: TGTGCCAGTGGGACAGGTTCTGGAAACACCATATATTTT; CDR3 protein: CASGTGSGNTIYF
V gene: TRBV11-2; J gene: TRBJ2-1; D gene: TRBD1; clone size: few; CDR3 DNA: TGTGCCAGCAGGATACTGGGACAGTTCGACAATGAGCAGTTCTTC; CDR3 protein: CASRILGQFDNEQFF
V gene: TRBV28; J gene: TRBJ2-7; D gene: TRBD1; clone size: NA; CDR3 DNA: TGTGCCAGCAGTTCCCCCGGGACAGGGGCCGAGCAGTACTTC; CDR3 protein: CASSSPGTGAEQYF
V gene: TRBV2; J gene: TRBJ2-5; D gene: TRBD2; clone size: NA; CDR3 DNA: TGTGCCAGCAGATCACTAGCGGGGACGGCCGTCGGGGCCCAGTACTTC; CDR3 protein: CASRSLAGTAVGAQYF
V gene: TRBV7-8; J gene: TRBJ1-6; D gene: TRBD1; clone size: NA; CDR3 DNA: TGTGCCAGCAGCCTTCGGACAGGGATACGCTCACCCCTCCACTTT; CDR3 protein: CASSLRTGIRSPLHF
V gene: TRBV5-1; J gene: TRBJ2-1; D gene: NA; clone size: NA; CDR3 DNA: TGCGCCAGCAGCTTGGGCTCTTCGGACATTTTTACCTACAATGAGCAGTTCTTC; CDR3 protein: CASSLGSSDIFTYNEQFF
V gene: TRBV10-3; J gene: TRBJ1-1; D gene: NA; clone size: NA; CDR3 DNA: TGTGCCATCAGCGAGCGAATCGGACAGAACACTGAAGCTTTCTTT; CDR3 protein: CAISERIGQNTEAFF
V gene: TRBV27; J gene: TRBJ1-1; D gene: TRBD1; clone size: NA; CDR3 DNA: TGTGCCAGCAGTTCGGGACAGGTCAACACTGAAGCTTTCTTT; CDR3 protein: CASSSGQVNTEAFF
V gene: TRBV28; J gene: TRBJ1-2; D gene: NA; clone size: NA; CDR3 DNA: TGTGCCAGCAGTTTTACAGGGAGCACCTATGGCTACACCTTC; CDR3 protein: CASSFTGSTYGYTF
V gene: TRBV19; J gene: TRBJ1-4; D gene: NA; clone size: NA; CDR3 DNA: TGTGCCAGTCACGACCTCGGGACACGCGAAAATGAAAAACTGTTTTTT; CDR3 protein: CASHDLGTRENEKLFF
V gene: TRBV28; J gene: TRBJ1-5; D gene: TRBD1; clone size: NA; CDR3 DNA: TGTGCCAGCAGTTTAAGGGGGCCAAATCATCAGCCCCAGCATTTT; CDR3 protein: CASSLRGPNHQPQHF
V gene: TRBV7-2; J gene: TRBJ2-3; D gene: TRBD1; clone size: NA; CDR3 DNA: TGTGCCAGCAGCGTACAACCGGACAGGGGACATACGCAGTATTTT; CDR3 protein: CASSVQPDRGHTQYF
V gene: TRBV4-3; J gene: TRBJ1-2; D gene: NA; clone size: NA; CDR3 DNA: TGCGCCAGCAGCAAAAAGACAACGAACTATGGCTACACCTTC; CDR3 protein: CASSKKTTNYGYTF
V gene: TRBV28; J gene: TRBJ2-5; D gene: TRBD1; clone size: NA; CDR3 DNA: TGTGCCAGCAGTTACCGGGACAGCCAAGAGACCCAGTACTTC; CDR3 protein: CASSYRDSQETQYF
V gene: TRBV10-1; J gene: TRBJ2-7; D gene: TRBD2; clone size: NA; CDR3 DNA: TGCGCCAGCGGGGGACTAGCGTCCTACGAGCAGTACTTC; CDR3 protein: CASGGLASYEQYF
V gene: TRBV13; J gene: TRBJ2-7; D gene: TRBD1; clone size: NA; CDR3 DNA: TGTGCCAGCAGCTCCAGGACAGGGGGCTTGTACGAGCAGTACTTC; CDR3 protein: CASSSRTGGLYEQYF
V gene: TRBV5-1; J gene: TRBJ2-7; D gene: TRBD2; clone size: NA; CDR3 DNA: TGCGCCAGCAGCTGGTCCGGACTAGCGGTCTACGAGCAGTACTTC; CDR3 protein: CASSWSGLAVYEQYF
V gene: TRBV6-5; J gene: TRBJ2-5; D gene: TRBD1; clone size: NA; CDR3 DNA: TGTGCCAGCAGGGGGACAGGGTTTGCGGAGACCCAGTACTTC; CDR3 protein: CASRGTGFAETQYF
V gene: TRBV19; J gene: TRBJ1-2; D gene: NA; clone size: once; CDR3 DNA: TGTGCCAGTAGTATCTGGGGGGAAGCTGGCTACACCTTC; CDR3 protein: CASSIWGEAGYTF
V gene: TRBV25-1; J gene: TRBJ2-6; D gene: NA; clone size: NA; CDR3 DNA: TGTGCCGCCGAGGGTCGTGGGGCCAACGTCCTGACTTTC; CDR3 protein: CAAEGRGANVLTF
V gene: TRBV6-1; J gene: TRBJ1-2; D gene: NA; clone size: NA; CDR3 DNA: TGTGCCAGCAGTGAATTTACAGGACCGAACTATGGCTACACCTTC; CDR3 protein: CASSEFTGPNYGYTF